This TCR beta chain was sequenced during a study of Ad26.COV2.S vaccination and SARS-CoV-2 variants. The treatment is: over 15 received Ad26.COV2.S at low or high dose, single or two shots; 5 received placebo; per-sample allocation not given. Samples analyzed were those drawn on day 63 after the first vaccine or placebo injection. Boston supplied an adult donor aged 18-55 years. Vaccine was an Ad26 vector expressing Wuhan-strain SARS-CoV-2 spike. Repertoires were generated with immunoSEQ multiplex PCR, while TCRdb's copy carries only in-frame clones and drops some. In the table there are approximately 340,000 clones, roughly 85% of which are singletons. Only a few counts were recorded for this clone. Antigen specificity is unknown. Other nucleotide sequences in the sample specify the same CDR3. Regarding the study as a whole: In vaccinated individuals, spike-specific CD8+ and CD4+ T cell responses reportedly displayed substantial breadth. Vaccine recipients showed a spike-specific TCR breadth that was higher than in placebo recipients.

J was trimmed by 7 bases and V by 5 bases; bases with no gene match: 6. The length of the CDR3 is 13 residues. Germline-derived CDR1 and CDR2 are SGHRS and YFSETQ. Sequenced here: peripheral blood, sampled in a trial of Ad26.COV2.S vaccine versus placebo. This receptor was taken from a person between 18 and 59 years old who received the Ad26.COV2.S COVID-19 vaccine or a placebo. The gene calls are TRBV5-1 and TRBJ2-1, with 7 bases fitting TRBD1. The CDR3 loop is CASSVTGINEQFF. For the CDR3, the DNA is TGCGCCAGCAGTGTGACAGGGATAAATGAGCAGTTCTTC.